A selection of T cell receptor beta chains follows, all from one sample in a study of cytomegalovirus exposure and HLA in healthy donors. Sequencing used immunoSEQ multiplex PCR; TCRdb keeps in-frame clones, though not all of them. The sample shows tens of thousands of clones, 74% of them seen only once. Specimen: PBMCs. These receptors were obtained from a man between 25 and 39 years old in good health and CMV-seronegative. Both conserved end residues are part of each CDR3. D genes are given only for firm matches. Clone size appears in some rows only: once, few, many, or a class for an expanded clone.

CDR3: CASSQPSGRADTQYF; DNA: TGTGCCAGCAGCCAGCCTAGCGGGAGGGCAGATACGCAGTATTTT; V: TRBV28; J: TRBJ2-3; size: NA; D: TRBD2
CDR3: CASSSTGNSYEQYF; DNA: TGTGCCAGCAGCTCCACGGGTAATTCGTACGAGCAGTACTTC; V: TRBV9; J: TRBJ2-7; size: NA; D: NA
CDR3: CASSGGTGGTEQYF; DNA: TGTGCCAGCAGCGGGGGGACAGGGGGGACCGAGCAGTACTTC; V: TRBV9; J: TRBJ2-7; size: NA; D: TRBD1
CDR3: CSVGATGDYGYTF; DNA: TGCAGCGTGGGAGCGACAGGGGACTATGGCTACACCTTC; V: TRBV29-1; J: TRBJ1-2; size: NA; D: TRBD1
CDR3: CASSRKGEEISYGYTF; DNA: TGTGCCAGCAGCCGAAAGGGAGAAGAGATTTCCTATGGCTACACCTTC; V: TRBV4-2; J: TRBJ1-2; size: NA; D: NA
CDR3: CASSVEREDEQFF; DNA: TGCGCCAGCAGCGTGGAGAGGGAGGATGAGCAGTTCTTC; V: TRBV5-1; J: TRBJ2-1; size: NA; D: NA
CDR3: CASSARTGGWSGTDTQYF; DNA: TGTGCCAGTAGTGCTCGGACAGGGGGATGGTCTGGCACAGATACGCAGTATTTT; V: TRBV19; J: TRBJ2-3; size: NA; D: TRBD1
CDR3: CASSWKQGGTDTQYF; DNA: TGTGCCAGCAGTTGGAAACAGGGCGGCACAGATACGCAGTATTTT; V: TRBV6-5; J: TRBJ2-3; size: NA; D: NA
CDR3: CASRGTGNTEAFF; DNA: TGTGCCAGCAGGGGGACAGGGAACACTGAAGCTTTCTTT; V: TRBV2; J: TRBJ1-1; size: NA; D: TRBD1
CDR3: CASSFRTSGDNEQFF; DNA: TGTGCCAGTAGTTTTAGGACTAGCGGGGACAATGAGCAGTTCTTC; V: TRBV19; J: TRBJ2-1; size: NA; D: TRBD2
CDR3: CASSLTWNTGELFF; DNA: TGTGCCAGCAGCCTTACTTGGAACACCGGGGAGCTGTTTTTT; V: TRBV6-5; J: TRBJ2-2; size: NA; D: NA
CDR3: CATQGTVTSGIVNEQFF; DNA: TGTGCCACCCAGGGCACGGTAACTAGCGGCATCGTCAATGAGCAGTTCTTC; V: TRBV25-1; J: TRBJ2-1; size: few; D: TRBD2
CDR3: CASSLLGQGSYEQYF; DNA: TGTGCCAGCAGTTTATTAGGACAGGGTTCCTACGAGCAGTACTTC; V: TRBV28; J: TRBJ2-7; size: NA; D: TRBD1
CDR3: CASRAGLAYEQYF; DNA: TGTGCCAGTCGAGCGGGGCTCGCCTACGAGCAGTACTTC; V: TRBV27; J: TRBJ2-7; size: few; D: TRBD2
CDR3: CARSPGLADRTGELFF; DNA: TGTGCCAGAAGCCCAGGACTAGCGGACCGCACCGGGGAGCTGTTTTTT; V: TRBV5-3; J: TRBJ2-2; size: NA; D: TRBD2
CDR3: CASSVLGTIYF; DNA: TGTGCCAGCAGCGTCCTCGGCACCATATATTTT; V: TRBV11-2; J: TRBJ1-3; size: NA; D: NA